This TCR beta chain was found in a study of shared clonotypes between healthy human individuals. Study details: Used for every donor were three CD4 naive, three CD4 memory, two CD8 naive and one CD8 memory plate.

The assay was immunoSEQ multiplex PCR, and TCRdb's table has in-frame clones only and misses some. The table records about 610,000 clones, 96% of them present only once. Terminally differentiated effector memory CD45RA+ cells were excluded from the naive CD8 cells, which were CD45RO-negative and positively selected for CCR7. CDR1 and CDR2 from the germline V gene are LNHDA and SQIVND (reference sequence). The CDR3 length is 15 residues. Trimming at V came to 3 bases and at J to 7 bases, leaving 1 base not matched to a gene. The receptor was isolated from a woman under 40 in good health. Specimen: naive CD8+ T cells sorted from blood. This chain links TRBV19 with TRBJ1-6; 12 bases are shared with TRBD1. The CDR3: CASSIGTGGNSPLHF. The CDR3 bases are TGTGCCAGTAGTATTGGGACAGGGGGCAATTCACCCCTCCACTTT.